A single sample is the source of the 15 T cell receptor beta chains below, sequenced in a study of T cells in Graves' hyperthyroidism and ophthalmopathy. Researchers amplified the TCR beta CDR3 regions from RNA transcripts. Primed by the HTBI set, a first-round RT-PCR was run on the TCR CDR3. One entry per CDR3 protein, called by TCRdb with MiXCR from the multiplex PCR reads. This table holds around 350,000 distinct CDR3 sequences, about 14% found once. The source material was blood. The receptor set was obtained from a woman under 40 with Graves' ophthalmopathy.

This clonotype has ten or more counts. This chain links TRBV15 with TRBJ2-3, with 8 positions matching TRBD1. CDR1 is LNHNV and CDR2 is YYDKDF in the germline V gene (reference sequence). The length of the CDR3 is 14 residues. V lost 9 bases, J lost 4 bases, and 9 bases stayed unmatched. CDR3 protein: CATTPDRAADTQYF. The CDR3 DNA sequence: TGTGCCACGACACCGGACAGGGCTGCAGATACGCAGTATTTT.

There are many counts of this clonotype. The chain employs TRBV7-8 and TRBJ1-4; no clear D. This CDR3 spans 15 amino acids. The V end was cut by 6 bases, the J end by 3 bases, with 14 bases between. CDR1 is SGHVS, CDR2 FQNEAQ, per germline. The CDR3 nucleotides read TGTGCCAGCAGTTTGACGGGGTTGGCTAATGAAAAACTGTTTTTT. Translating gives CASSLTGLANEKLFF.

A note on this clonotype: Compared with germline, one end of the junction differs, possibly owing to a read error. The chain joins TRBV9 to TRBJ2-3, with TRBD2 identical over 11 bases. Looked up from germline, CDR1 is SGDLS and CDR2 is YYNGEE. The CDR3 runs 16 residues. CDR3 nucleotide sequence: TGTGCCAGCAGCGCGGGACTAGCGGCCGTCACGGATATGCAGTATTTT. Amino acid sequence: CASSAGLAAVTDMQYF.

This clonotype has ten or more counts. J is TRBJ1-2 and V is TRBV2; D is possibly TRBD1 (5 bases). The CDR3 is 14 residues long. Trimming took off 7 bases at V and 2 bases at J, with 14 bases between the two ends. Germline assignment: CDR1 SNHLY and CDR2 FYNNEI. The CDR3 sequence: CASNNRQINYGYTF. DNA of the CDR3: TGTGCCAGCAACAACAGACAGATCAACTATGGCTACACCTTC. The whole variable domain, remainder taken from reference TRBV2 and TRBJ1-2, is EPEVTQTPSHQVTQMGQEVILRCVPISNHLYFYWYRQILGQKVEFLVSFYNNEISEKSEIFDDQFSVERPDGSNFTLKIRSTKLEDSAMYFCASNNRQINYGYTFGSGTRLTVV.

This clonotype was counted between two and nine times. The chain joins TRBV20-1 to TRBJ1-2; no clear D. Looked up from germline, CDR1 is DFQATT and CDR2 is SNEGSKA (reference sequence). V lost 1 base and J 5 bases, leaving 11 bases between the germline ends. The CDR3 has 13 residues. The CDR3 bases are TGCAGTGCTAGAGCCTCTCGGGGATATGGCTACACCTTC. Amino acid sequence: CSARASRGYGYTF.

J is TRBJ1-5 and V is TRBV20-1; the D gene is possibly TRBD1 (5 bases). The ends were cut back, 5 bases at V and 1 base at J, with 12 bases in the middle. Germline assignment: CDR1 DFQATT and CDR2 SNEGSKA (reference sequence). The CDR3 is made up of 14 amino acids. CDR3 DNA sequence: TGCAGTGCTGGGACGATGGGGAGCAATCAGCCCCAGCATTTT. Its protein is CSAGTMGSNQPQHF.

This clonotype was counted only a few times. The rearrangement links TRBV7-9 to TRBJ2-5, with D maybe TRBD1 (6 bases). V was trimmed by 5 bases and J by 5 bases, leaving 18 bases between them. CDR1 is SEHNR, CDR2 FQNEAQ, per germline (reference sequence). This CDR3 contains 15 residues. For the CDR3, the DNA is TGTGCCAGCAGCCCTGAGGGGGTCCCTGGGGAGACCCAGTACTTC. As protein: CASSPEGVPGETQYF.

This clonotype was observed many times. The chain is built from TRBV13 and TRBJ2-5; 9 bases agree with TRBD1. Germline V gene sequence: CDR1 PRHDT, CDR2 FYEKMQ (reference sequence). The CDR3 runs to 15 residues. V shed 5 bases and J 4 bases; nucleotides not matched to a gene: 8. The CDR3 here is CASSLRDREGETQYF. CDR3 in DNA: TGTGCCAGCAGCCTCCGGGACAGGGAGGGAGAGACCCAGTACTTC.

This clonotype occurred many times. The chain joins TRBV6-1 to TRBJ1-1; D is uncertain. Trimming removed 6 bases from V and 1 base from J, with 9 bases in between. The germline gives CDR1 MNHNS, CDR2 SASEGT. The CDR3 runs to 13 residues. The chain's CDR3 is CASSQLSNTEAFF. In nucleotides, the CDR3 is TGTGCCAGCAGCCAACTTTCGAACACTGAAGCTTTCTTT.

There are many counts of this clonotype. This chain connects TRBV2 to TRBJ1-5; D gene ambiguous. The germline CDR1 and CDR2 sequences are SNHLY and FYNNEI. The CDR3 consists of 14 residues. The V gene lost 2 bases and the J gene lost 0 bases, with 5 bases spanning the gap. CDR3 protein: CASSENISNQPQHF. The CDR3 region has the DNA TGTGCCAGCAGTGAAAACATTAGCAATCAGCCCCAGCATTTT.

At least ten counts were recorded for this clonotype. J is TRBJ1-5 and V is TRBV6-2 or TRBV6-3, with D uncertain. Trimming left V 5 bases short and J 0 bases short, with 8 bases between. The CDR3 has 14 residues. Germline CDR1 and CDR2: MNHEY and SVGEGT. CDR3 loop: CASSTGPSNQPQHF. The CDR3 coding sequence is TGTGCCAGCAGTACTGGACCTAGCAATCAGCCCCAGCATTTT.

This clonotype occurred many times. This chain connects TRBV18 to TRBJ1-3, with D hard to call. The CDR3 has 14 residues. In germline, CDR1 is KGHSH, CDR2 LQKENI. Deletions cut 0 bases from V and 4 bases from J, with 7 bases between. CDR3 nucleotide sequence: TGTGCCAGCTCACCACCCTATGTCGGAAACACCATATATTTT. This codes for CASSPPYVGNTIYF.

This clonotype was counted only a few times. V usage is TRBV24-1 and J usage is TRBJ2-1; D possibly corresponds to TRBD1 (6 bases). This CDR3 is built from 16 residues. With 3 bases removed from V and 4 bases from J, the gap between germline ends came to 15 bases. Germline V gene data show CDR1 as KGHDR and CDR2 as SFDVKD. The CDR3 spells CATSDADRRFYNEQFF. The CDR3 DNA reads as TGTGCCACCAGTGATGCCGACAGGCGGTTTTACAATGAGCAGTTCTTC.

As regards this clonotype: A read error may produce the germline difference seen at one junction end. V gene TRBV9 combines with J gene TRBJ2-1; D may correspond to TRBD1 or TRBD2 (5 bases each). The CDR3 is made up of 15 amino acids. Germline CDR1 and CDR2: SGDLS and YYNGEE. This CDR3 reads CASSESGSSYSEQFF. CDR3 DNA: TGTGCCAGCAGCGAATCAGGGAGCTCCTACAGTGAGCAGTTCTTC. Based on the CDR3 plus reference TRBV9 and TRBJ2-1, the full variable domain is DSGVTQTPKHLITATGQRVTLRCSPRSGDLSVYWYQQSLDQGLQFLIQYYNGEERAKGNILERFSAQQFPDLHSELNLSSLELGDSALYFCASSESGSSYSEQFFGPGTRLTVL.

This clonotype was seen only a few times. V usage is TRBV5-1 and J usage is TRBJ1-1; 7 bases are a match to TRBD1. The CDR3 is 15 amino acids. The V gene's germline CDR1 is SGHRS and CDR2 YFSETQ. After removal of 1 base from V and 5 bases from J, the junction contained 8 bases not matched to a gene. CDR3 sequence reads: CASSLSRQGRTEAFF. In nucleotides, the CDR3 is TGCGCCAGCAGCTTGTCACGACAGGGTCGGACTGAAGCTTTCTTT.